The source of this TCR beta chain is a study of T-cell memory formation after mild COVID-19. This clonotype was seen a few times. TCRdb re-called the 5' RACE reads through MiXCR, storing one row per CDR3 protein. The sample carries 350,000 to 500,000 distinct CDR3 sequences, 20% to 25% recorded once. Germline loops: CDR1 DFQATT, CDR2 SNEGSKA (reference sequence). V lost 5 bases and J lost 1, with 17 bases in between. CDR3 size: 15 residues. The clonotype comes from an adult woman who had mild COVID-19 (a few samples of this study predate the infection). Cell type and time point are not known. This rearrangement joins TRBV20-1 to TRBJ2-5; a weak D match, TRBD2 (7 bases). Sequenced: PBMCs or a T cell subset sorted from them (not recorded which). The CDR3 region has the DNA TGCAGTGCTCCCCCCGGGGGCGGGGGCCAAGAGACCCAGTACTTC. It translates to CSAPPGGGGQETQYF.